The clone carrying this T cell receptor beta chain appeared once. Trimming removed 6 bases at V and 3 bases at J, with 11 bases between. The CDR3 runs to 13 residues. In germline, CDR1 is MDHEN, CDR2 SYDVKM. The data originate from a study of blood T cell repertoires in COVID-19. Background on the study: Symptom resolution, clearance, or two negative PCRs marked the recovered donors of Cohort 3.

In the authors' methods: Reference gene primer amplification gave estimated nucleated cell counts. Clones were sequenced by immunoSEQ multiplex PCR, and TCRdb holds only the in-frame ones, with some missing. V and J calls plus clone size are reproduced from that table; the DNA served to infer D and trimming. The profile shows 300,000 to 450,000 clones, around 87% of them singletons. This chain joins TRBV28 and TRBJ1-1; TRBD1 is a possible D gene (6 bases). The sample comprised PBMCs or T cells enriched from blood (not recorded which). The TCR comes from a man aged 40-55 years in a cohort exposed to, infected with or recovered from COVID-19 (not recorded which). The CDR3 loop is CASRADSYTEAFF. CDR3 DNA sequence: TGTGCCAGCAGGGCGGACAGCTACACTGAAGCTTTCTTT.